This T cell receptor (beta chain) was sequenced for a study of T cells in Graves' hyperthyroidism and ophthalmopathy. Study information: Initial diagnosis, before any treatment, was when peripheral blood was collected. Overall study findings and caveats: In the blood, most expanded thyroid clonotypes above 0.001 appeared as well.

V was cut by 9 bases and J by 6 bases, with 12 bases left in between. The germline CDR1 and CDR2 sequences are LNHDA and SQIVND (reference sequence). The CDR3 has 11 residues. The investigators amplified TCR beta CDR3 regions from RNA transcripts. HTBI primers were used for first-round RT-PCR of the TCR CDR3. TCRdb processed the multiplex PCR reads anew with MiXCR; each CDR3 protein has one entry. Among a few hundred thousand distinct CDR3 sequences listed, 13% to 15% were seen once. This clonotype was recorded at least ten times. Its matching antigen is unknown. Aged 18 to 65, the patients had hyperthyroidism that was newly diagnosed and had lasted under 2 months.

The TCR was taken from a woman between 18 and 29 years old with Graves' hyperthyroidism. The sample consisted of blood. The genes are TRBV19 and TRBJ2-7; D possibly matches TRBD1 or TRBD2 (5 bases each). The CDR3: CASHGAGEQYF. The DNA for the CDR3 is TGTGCCAGCCATGGGGCGGGCGAGCAGTACTTC.